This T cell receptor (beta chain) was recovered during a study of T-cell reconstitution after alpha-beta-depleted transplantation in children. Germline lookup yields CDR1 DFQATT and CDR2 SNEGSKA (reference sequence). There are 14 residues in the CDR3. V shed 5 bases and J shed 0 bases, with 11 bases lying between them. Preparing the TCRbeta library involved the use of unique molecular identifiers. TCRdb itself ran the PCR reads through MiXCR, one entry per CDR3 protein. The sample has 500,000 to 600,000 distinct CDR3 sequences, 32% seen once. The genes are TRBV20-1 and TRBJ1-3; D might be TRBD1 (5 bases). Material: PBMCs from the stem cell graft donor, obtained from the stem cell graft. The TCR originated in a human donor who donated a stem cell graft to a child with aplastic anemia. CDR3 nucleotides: TGCAGTGCTTCCGGTGGGGGCTCTGGAAACACCATATATTTT. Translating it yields CSASGGGSGNTIYF.